These 21 T cell receptor beta chains share one sample of origin, sequenced in a study of shared clonotypes between healthy human individuals. Clones were sequenced by immunoSEQ multiplex PCR, and TCRdb holds only the in-frame ones, with some missing. The sample consists of 2 million to 2.5 million clones, roughly 93% of them appearing once. Sequencing was carried out using naive CD4+ T cells from PBMCs. Subset of the sample: CD45RA+ positively selected. These TCRs come from a man younger than 35 in good health. Some clones in this sample may be carry-over from other donors' samples.

The chain combines TRBV7-2 with TRBJ1-2; D unresolved. With 0 bases removed from V and 6 bases from J, the gap between germline ends came to 8 bases. CDR3 length equals 13 residues. Germline CDR1 SGHTA, CDR2 FQGNSA. CDR3 in amino acids: CASSLALYDGYTF. The CDR3 DNA sequence: TGTGCCAGCAGCTTAGCGTTATACGATGGCTACACCTTC.

The J gene is TRBJ1-5, the V gene TRBV5-4; weak D call: TRBD1 (5 bases). CDR1 and CDR2 from the germline V gene are SGHNT and YYREEE (reference sequence). CDR3 size: 15 residues. The V end was cut by 4 bases, the J end by 5 bases, with 16 bases between. The CDR3 region has the DNA TGTGCCAGCAGCATATTACTACGGGGGGATCAGCCCCAGCATTTT. Its translation is CASSILLRGDQPQHF.

The genes are TRBV27 and TRBJ2-3; D remains ambiguous. This CDR3 spans 14 amino acids. Germline values: CDR1 MNHEY, CDR2 SMNVEV (reference sequence). Trimming shortened V by 3 bases and J by 1 base, and 8 bases separated the two germline ends. CDR3 sequence: CASSFGGGTDTQYF. The CDR3 DNA reads as TGTGCCAGCAGTTTTGGTGGGGGCACAGATACGCAGTATTTT.

The chain joins TRBV6-5 to TRBJ2-7, with a weak D call TRBD1 (6 bases). The CDR3 has 14 residues. Between the trimmed V and J ends, which lost 3 bases and 2 bases, there was a span of 11 bases. Germline V gene data show CDR1 as MNHEY and CDR2 as SVGAGI. The CDR3 spells CASSYSGVPYEQYF. The CDR3 nucleotides read TGTGCCAGCAGTTATTCAGGGGTACCCTACGAGCAGTACTTC.

This clone turned up a few times. The chain employs TRBV4-3 and TRBJ1-1; 7 nucleotides line up with TRBD1. This CDR3 has 15 residues. In germline, CDR1 is LGHNA, CDR2 YSLEER. V dropped 1 base and J dropped 2; count of bases not matched to a gene: 4. Here the CDR3 reads CASSQATGFNTEAFF. The CDR3, as DNA: TGCGCCAGCAGCCAAGCGACAGGGTTTAACACTGAAGCTTTCTTT.

The chain uses TRBV28 and TRBJ2-4; 7 bases match TRBD2. V shed 7 bases, J shed 0 bases, and the junction held 9 bases outside the gene matches. The germline CDR1 and CDR2 sequences are MDHEN and SYDVKM. This CDR3 contains 16 residues. The CDR3 region is CASKRLRGVAKNIQYF. The CDR3 nucleotides read TGTGCCAGCAAACGACTTCGGGGGGTAGCCAAAAACATTCAGTACTTC. Looking up the rest from reference TRBV28 and TRBJ2-4 gives the full variable domain: DVKVTQSSRYLVKRTGEKVFLECVQDMDHENMFWYRQDPGLGLRLIYFSYDVKMKEKGDIPEGYSVSREKKERFSLILESASTNQTSMYLCASKRLRGVAKNIQYFGAGTRLSVL.

This chain uses TRBV28 with TRBJ2-1; D is possibly TRBD1 (5 bases). Trimming removed 2 bases at V and 9 bases at J, with 14 bases between. This CDR3 is built from 14 residues. CDR1 is MDHEN and CDR2 is SYDVKM in the germline V gene. The CDR3 is CASSLGATWSEQFF. The CDR3 region has the DNA TGTGCCAGCAGTTTAGGGGCGACTTGGAGTGAGCAGTTCTTC.

About this clone: Other DNA sequences in the sample encode the same CDR3. This chain uses TRBV29-1 with TRBJ2-4, with 7 bases that match TRBD1. CDR3 length: 13 amino acids. The V and J ends lost 1 base and 4 bases, in that order; junction bases with no gene match: 1. CDR1 and CDR2 from the germline V gene are SQVTM and ANQGSEA. CDR3 DNA sequence: TGCAGCGTTGAAGGACAGGGAAAAAACATTCAGTACTTC. It is translated as CSVEGQGKNIQYF.

This rearrangement joins TRBV18 to TRBJ1-1; D is undetermined. Trimming cost V 3 bases and J 0 bases, with 14 bases left between them. CDR3 size: 16 residues. The germline CDR1 and CDR2 sequences are KGHSH and LQKENI. CDR3 protein: CASSPKTTGLNTEAFF. In nucleotides, the CDR3 is TGTGCCAGCTCACCCAAAACGACGGGTTTGAACACTGAAGCTTTCTTT.

This chain connects TRBV5-1 to TRBJ1-1; possible D gene TRBD1, 5 bases. This CDR3 has 15 amino acids. CDR1 and CDR2 from the germline V gene are SGHRS and YFSETQ. The V and J ends lost 1 base and 6 bases respectively, with 16 bases between them. CDR3 residues: CASSLSARIRAEAFF. In nucleotides, the CDR3 is TGCGCCAGCAGCTTGTCGGCACGGATCAGGGCTGAAGCTTTCTTT.

The V gene is TRBV6-1, the J gene TRBJ2-7; D may be TRBD1 (6 bases). The V and J ends lost 1 base and 7 bases respectively, with 26 bases between them. In germline, CDR1 is MNHNS, CDR2 SASEGT. The length of the CDR3 is 18 residues. This chain's CDR3 is CASSEGMGRTQGMGEQYF. Written as DNA, the CDR3 is TGTGCCAGCAGTGAAGGTATGGGGCGAACCCAGGGGATGGGGGAGCAGTACTTC.

The chain employs TRBV28 and TRBJ2-5, with D possibly being TRBD1 (6 bases). This CDR3 region has 15 residues. V lost 10 bases and J lost 5, with 23 bases in between. Per the germline V gene, CDR1 is MDHEN and CDR2 is SYDVKM. The CDR3 here is CANRAERGGYETQYF. CDR3 in DNA: TGTGCCAACAGGGCTGAAAGGGGCGGCTATGAGACCCAGTACTTC.

V usage is TRBV11-2 and J usage is TRBJ2-1; D is undetermined. Germline V CDR1 and CDR2: SGHAT, FQNNGV. The CDR3 contains 13 residues. Deletions cut 2 bases from V and 5 bases from J, with 7 bases between. This chain's CDR3 is CASSLRQDNEQFF. The DNA for the CDR3 is TGTGCCAGCAGCTTAAGACAAGACAATGAGCAGTTCTTC.

This sequence joins TRBV5-1 and TRBJ2-2; no clear D. The CDR3 runs to 13 residues. V lost 7 bases to trimming and J lost 7 bases, with 14 bases between them. CDR1 and CDR2 from the germline V gene are SGHRS and YFSETQ. As DNA, the CDR3 is TGCGCCAGCGCTGTTATGGGTGGCGGGGAGCTGTTTTTT. Translation gives CASAVMGGGELFF.

The gene calls are TRBV6-5 and TRBJ1-2; maybe TRBD1 (6 bases). The V gene's germline CDR1 is MNHEY and CDR2 SVGAGI. Deletions cut 6 bases from V and 8 bases from J, with 19 bases between. The CDR3 extends over 14 amino acids. DNA of the CDR3: TGTGCCAGCAGCACACAATCAGGGGTGTGGGGCTACACCTTC. Translation gives CASSTQSGVWGYTF.

The rearrangement joins TRBV29-1 to TRBJ2-5; TRBD1 or TRBD2 may be the D gene (7 bases each). V lost 6 bases and J 5 bases, leaving 13 bases between the germline ends. Germline V lookup: CDR1 SQVTM, CDR2 ANQGSEA. This CDR3 is 12 amino acids long. In DNA form, the CDR3 reads TGCAGCGTAAACAGGGGAGGGGAGACCCAGTACTTC. It is translated as CSVNRGGETQYF.

The chain recombines TRBV4-1 with TRBJ2-5; D is perhaps TRBD2 (5 bases). Per the germline V gene, CDR1 is MGHRA and CDR2 is YSYEKL. V gave up 5 bases and J gave up 2 bases, with 12 bases separating them. The CDR3 has 14 residues. In DNA, the CDR3 is TGCGCCAGCAGCGAATTGGAGGTTCAAGAGACCCAGTACTTC. Translating gives CASSELEVQETQYF.

V is TRBV6-6 and J is TRBJ1-3; possible D gene TRBD1, 5 bases. Germline CDR1 reads MNHNY; CDR2 reads SVGAGI (reference sequence). CDR3 size: 14 residues. With 4 bases removed from V and 9 bases from J, the gap between germline ends came to 16 bases. The CDR3 loop is CASSSTGTSLTIYF. In nucleotides, the CDR3 is TGTGCCAGCAGTTCAACCGGGACGTCGCTCACCATATATTTT.

This chain links TRBV5-4 with TRBJ2-7; 8 bases are a match to TRBD1. With 1 base clipped from V and 3 bases from J, the junction kept 15 bases outside the gene matches. Germline V gene lookup returns CDR1 SGHNT and CDR2 YYREEE (reference sequence). The CDR3 spans 18 residues. Written as DNA, the CDR3 is TGTGCCAGCAGCTTGCGTCCCGGACAGGGTGGATCTCTCTACGAGCAGTACTTC. This codes for CASSLRPGQGGSLYEQYF.

V and J are TRBV7-2 and TRBJ2-7; tentative D call: TRBD2 (5 bases). Trimming stripped 5 bases from V and 2 bases from J, with 13 bases between. The germline gives CDR1 SGHTA, CDR2 FQGNSA. The CDR3 loop spans 14 amino acids. This chain's CDR3 is CASSRRAETYEQYF. Here the CDR3 DNA reads TGTGCCAGCAGCCGGCGGGCAGAGACCTACGAGCAGTACTTC.

The chain uses TRBV6-1 and TRBJ1-2, with D possibly matching TRBD1 (6 bases). Trimming shortened V by 1 base and J by 7 bases, and 13 bases separated the two germline ends. Germline V lookup: CDR1 MNHNS, CDR2 SASEGT. This CDR3 comprises 14 residues. The CDR3 region has the DNA TGTGCCAGCAGTGAAGAGGGGGGGACGCGTGGCTACACCTTC. Its protein product is CASSEEGGTRGYTF.